This note documents a single TCR beta chain sequence. TCRdb's copy holds only in-frame clones and misses some; the assay was immunoSEQ multiplex PCR. The sample comprises about 64,000 clones, 88% of which are singletons, and 0.67% rests with the top ten. This entry is derived from a study of OX40 agonist ivuxolimab in advanced cancers. Study-wide background: Intravenous ivuxolimab was administered to patients every 2 weeks at 0.01 to 10 mg/kg.

The CDR3 consists of 14 residues. The ends were cut back, 6 bases at V and 7 bases at J, with 18 bases in the middle. In germline, CDR1 is MNHEY, CDR2 SVGAGI. Sequencing was performed on CD4+ or CD8+ T cells sorted from blood, taken in a trial of the OX40 agonist ivuxolimab. The V and J genes are TRBV6-5 and TRBJ2-5; D remains ambiguous. The origin of this receptor is an adult with an advanced solid tumor such as melanoma, head and neck, liver or kidney cancer. Here the CDR3 DNA reads TGTGCCAGCAGCCGGACGAGATCTCCAGGGACCCAGTACTTC. This sequence encodes CASSRTRSPGTQYF.